Below are 22 T cell receptor beta chains sequenced from a single sample in a study of T cell repertoires in cytomegalovirus infection. Antigens for these TCRs are unknown. TCRdb recomputed calls from the reads with MiXCR, one row per CDR3 protein. The sample has about 890,000 distinct CDR3 sequences, 31% seen once. The source was cultured CD8+ T cells from PBMCs, collected from culture after CMV antigen stimulation. All receptors come from a human donor in good health (CMV status not recorded). Some clones in this sample may be carry-over from other donors' samples.

This clonotype was counted only a few times. The chain is built from TRBV7-9 and TRBJ1-1; D not resolved. There are 14 residues in the CDR3. With 1 base removed from V and 2 bases from J, the gap between germline ends came to 8 bases. CDR1 is SEHNR, CDR2 FQNEAQ, per germline (reference sequence). The CDR3 DNA follows: TGTGCCAGCAGCTTAGGCTACCCCAACACTGAAGCTTTCTTT. Translating it yields CASSLGYPNTEAFF.

A note on this clonotype: This could be a read error, since a much larger clone is one nucleotide away. This chain joins TRBV6-8 and TRBJ2-5; tentatively, D is TRBD2 (6 bases). The CDR3 extends over 14 amino acids. The germline V gene encodes CDR1 MNHGY and CDR2 SAAAGT. The CDR3: CASSRGKVQESQYF. In DNA form, the CDR3 reads TGTGCCAGCAGTCGGGGGAAGGTTCAAGAGAGCCAGTACTTC.

This clonotype appeared many times. The gene calls are TRBV12-3 or TRBV12-4 and TRBJ2-2; 7 nucleotides match TRBD2. J gave up 8 bases and V 8 bases, and 11 bases lay outside the gene matches. The CDR3 loop spans 14 amino acids. Here the CDR3 reads CASYPGREVGELFF. The DNA for the CDR3 is TGTGCCAGCTACCCGGGACGGGAGGTGGGGGAGCTGTTTTTT.

The chain combines TRBV6-2 or TRBV6-3 with TRBJ2-7; 7 bases are a match to TRBD1. Germline V gives CDR1 MNHEY, CDR2 SVGEGT. CDR3 length equals 16 residues. The trim removed 0 bases at V and 2 bases at J, leaving 7 bases unmatched. The CDR3 DNA reads TGTGCCAGCAGTTACTCCACCTCGACAGGGACCTACGAGCAGTACGTC. Residues: CASSYSTSTGTYEQYV.

This clonotype was seen a handful of times. The chain links TRBV7-6 to TRBJ2-7, with 8 bases identical to TRBD1. Looked up from germline, CDR1 is SGHVS and CDR2 is FNYEAQ. This CDR3 comprises 15 residues. Trimming at V came to 5 bases and at J to 5 bases, leaving 11 bases not matched to a gene. Written as DNA, the CDR3 is TGTGCCAGCAGCCCCCAGGGGGCCGGGCCGGACGAGCAGTACTTC. It specifies CASSPQGAGPDEQYF. Using reference TRBV7-6 and TRBJ2-7 for the parts outside the CDR3, the full variable domain is GAGVSQSPRYKVTKRGQDVALRCDPISGHVSLYWYRQALGQGPEFLTYFNYEAQQDKSGLPNDRFSAERPEGSISTLTIQRTEQRDSAMYRCASSPQGAGPDEQYFGPGTRLTVT.

This clonotype occurred many times. The chain is built from TRBV7-8 and TRBJ2-3, with D unclear. The germline gives CDR1 SGHVS, CDR2 FQNEAQ. The V end lost 3 bases, the J end lost 3 bases, and 22 bases lay between the germline ends. The CDR3 is made up of 18 amino acids. Written as DNA, the CDR3 is TGTGCCAGCAGCTTTATAGCTATCCGAACGAAAGATACAGATACGCAGTATTTT. It translates to CASSFIAIRTKDTDTQYF.

This clonotype was picked up many times. The rearrangement links TRBV6-5 to TRBJ1-2; D remains unclear. The CDR3 is 12 amino acids. Per germline, CDR1 MNHEY and CDR2 SVGAGI. Trimming removed 2 bases at V and 8 bases at J, with 9 bases between. The chain's CDR3 is CASSYGESGYTF. CDR3 sequence (DNA): TGTGCCAGCAGTTACGGGGAGTCGGGCTACACCTTC.

The chain uses TRBV10-3 and TRBJ1-2; D may be TRBD1 (5 bases). The CDR3 spans 14 residues. CDR1 is ENHRY and CDR2 is SYGVKD in the germline V gene. V was cut by 3 bases and J by 8 bases, with 16 bases left in between. CDR3 protein: CAISDQGLADGYTF. In nucleotides, the CDR3 is TGTGCCATCAGTGACCAGGGCCTAGCGGACGGCTACACCTTC.

This clonotype occurred a few times. The chain recombines TRBV6-5 with TRBJ1-6, with a weak D call TRBD1 (6 bases). V lost 4 bases, J lost 9 bases, and 10 bases lay in between. There are 13 residues in the CDR3. Per the germline V gene, CDR1 is MNHEY and CDR2 is SVGAGI. CDR3 in DNA: TGTGCCAGCAGTTGGCGAGGGGGTTCACCCCTCCACTTT. It codes for CASSWRGGSPLHF.

This clonotype was seen repeatedly, ten times or more. The chain couples TRBV7-2 to TRBJ1-1; TRBD1 might be the D (6 bases). Trimming left V 1 base short and J 5 bases short, with 17 bases between. Germline V lookup: CDR1 SGHTA, CDR2 FQGNSA. The CDR3 sequence is 16 residues long. The CDR3 DNA follows: TGTGCCAGCAGCTTAGGACAGGACGATTTAGGGACTGAAGCTTTCTTT. Its protein is CASSLGQDDLGTEAFF.

This chain uses TRBV27 with TRBJ1-1; no reliable D call. Deletions cut 10 bases from V and 2 bases from J, with 14 bases between. CDR3 length: 13 residues. CDR1 is MNHEY, CDR2 SMNVEV, per germline (reference sequence). The CDR3 is CATQGYLNTEAFF. CDR3 nucleotides: TGTGCCACTCAAGGGTACTTAAACACTGAAGCTTTCTTT.

The sample holds many counts of this clonotype. This chain's CDR3 is CASSLGSGVSYEQYF. CDR3 bases: TGTGCCAGCAGCTTAGGTAGCGGAGTCTCCTACGAGCAGTACTTC. The V gene is TRBV7-6, the J gene TRBJ2-7; D perhaps matches TRBD2 (6 bases). Per the germline V gene, CDR1 is SGHVS and CDR2 is FNYEAQ. The CDR3 loop spans 15 amino acids. Trimming took 1 base from V and 0 from J, leaving 10 bases between them.

This clonotype turned up a few times. The rearrangement joins TRBV20-1 to TRBJ2-7; TRBD2 matches at 11 bases. The CDR3 is made up of 13 amino acids. CDR1 is DFQATT and CDR2 is SNEGSKA in the germline V gene (reference sequence). V gave up 1 base and J gave up 4 bases; unmatched junction bases: 0. This chain's CDR3 is CSARASGGYEQYF. The CDR3 nucleotides are TGCAGTGCTAGAGCTAGCGGGGGGTACGAGCAGTACTTC.

The CDR3 DNA is TGTGCCAGCAACCTCCGGTCGGGGAATCAGCCCCAGCATTTT. Residues: CASNLRSGNQPQHF. V usage is TRBV6-2 or TRBV6-3 and J usage is TRBJ1-5; no clear D. The V and J ends lost 7 bases and 4 bases respectively, with 14 bases between them. The CDR3 length is 14 residues. CDR1 MNHEY and CDR2 SVGEGT come from the germline V gene.

This clonotype has at least ten counts. J is TRBJ2-3 and V is TRBV7-2, with 13 positions matching TRBD2. This CDR3 is 15 amino acids long. The V gene end was trimmed by 5 bases and the J gene end by 6 bases; junction bases not matched to a gene: 5. Germline V gene sequence: CDR1 SGHTA, CDR2 FQGNSA. The CDR3 sequence is CASSHTSGGADTQYF. DNA of the CDR3: TGTGCCAGCAGCCATACTAGCGGGGGGGCGGATACGCAGTATTTT.

This clonotype was counted between two and nine times. V usage is TRBV27 and J usage is TRBJ1-1; 12 nucleotides align to TRBD1. Germline V gene lookup returns CDR1 MNHEY and CDR2 SMNVEV (reference sequence). The CDR3 is 20 amino acids. With V trimmed by 0 bases and J by 4 bases, 15 bases remained unmatched. CDR3 nucleotides: TGTGCCAGCAGTTTATCCTCGACTTCCGGGACAGGGGGCTTGGGCACTGAAGCTTTCTTT. Residues: CASSLSSTSGTGGLGTEAFF.

As for this clonotype: A much larger clonotype is one base distant, so this may be a read error. The rearrangement links TRBV5-4 to TRBJ2-1; tentative D call: TRBD1 (6 bases). The germline V gene encodes CDR1 SGHNT and CDR2 YYREEE (reference sequence). The V end lost 4 bases, the J end lost 3 bases, and 23 bases lay between the germline ends. The CDR3 is 18 residues long. This chain's CDR3 is CASSRNPQTTGHYNEQFF. The CDR3 nucleotides read TGTGCCAGCAGCCGGAACCCACAAACGACAGGCCACTACAATGAGCAGTTCTTC.

The chain employs TRBV28 and TRBJ1-3; no definite D call. The length of the CDR3 is 13 residues. The germline V gene encodes CDR1 MDHEN and CDR2 SYDVKM. Trimming removed 4 bases at V and 7 bases at J, with 11 bases between. CDR3 region: CASSSRLGNTIYF. DNA of the CDR3: TGTGCCAGCAGTTCGAGACTGGGTAACACCATATATTTT.

This clonotype was seen just once. The chain joins TRBV27 to TRBJ2-3; no clear D gene. The CDR3 contains 15 residues. CDR1 is MNHEY and CDR2 is SMNVEV in the germline V gene (reference sequence). V lost 3 bases and J lost 2, with 12 bases in between. This chain's CDR3 is CASSLRYDDTDTQYF. The CDR3, as DNA: TGTGCCAGCAGTTTGCGGTATGACGACACAGATACGCAGTATTTT.

The J gene is TRBJ2-7, the V gene TRBV4-2; D may be TRBD1 (5 bases). The ends were cut back, 0 bases at V and 2 bases at J, with 17 bases in the middle. Germline CDR1 and CDR2: LGHNA and YNFKEQ. The CDR3 covers 17 residues. DNA for the CDR3: TGTGCCAGCAGCCAAGATCGTAATGTGGTAGGGGCCTACGAGCAGTACTTC. Translating gives CASSQDRNVVGAYEQYF.

The table lists this clonotype with a few counts. This rearrangement joins TRBV27 to TRBJ1-2; 8 bases line up with TRBD1. Germline trimming cut 3 bases from V and 3 bases from J; bases unmatched to any gene: 9. The germline CDR1 and CDR2 sequences are MNHEY and SMNVEV (reference sequence). The CDR3 has 16 residues. The CDR3 here is CASSLKQGGPYYGYTF. CDR3 nucleotides: TGTGCCAGCAGTTTGAAACAGGGGGGACCGTACTATGGCTACACCTTC.

The chain carries TRBV20-1 and TRBJ2-1; 9 nucleotides line up with TRBD2. V was pared by 5 bases and J by 5 bases, with 7 bases of the junction left unmatched. This CDR3 has 14 residues. Germline values: CDR1 DFQATT, CDR2 SNEGSKA (reference sequence). The CDR3 is CSAPPGLAHNEQFF. The CDR3 DNA follows: TGCAGTGCTCCTCCGGGACTAGCCCACAATGAGCAGTTCTTC.